A selection of T cell receptor beta chains follows, all from one sample in a study of T cell changes during pregnancy in multiple sclerosis. Profiled with immunoSEQ multiplex PCR; TCRdb holds only in-frame clones, not every one. The repertoire holds tens of thousands of clones, with 85% to 95% as singletons. Sequenced material: peripheral blood. All receptors come from a female donor with multiple sclerosis, enrolled in a pregnancy study. The CDR3 runs from the conserved cysteine through the conserved F or W.

TRBV27,TRBJ2-1,17,CASSPRASGLAGNTRFF
TRBV6-1,TRBJ1-4,17,CASSEYSPGALNEKLFF
TRBV4-2,TRBJ1-1,17,CASSQDPSETSNTEAFF
TRBV4-1,TRBJ2-1,14,CASSPFDLGNEQFF
TRBV6-1,TRBJ1-2,15,CASSEAVEGVDGYTF
TRBV11-3,TRBJ2-1,14,CASSLAGEYNEQFF
TRBV5-1,TRBJ2-3,15,CASSFSGGATDTQYF
TRBV19,TRBJ2-7,15,CASSMNSGSPYEQYF
TRBV7-6,TRBJ2-2,16,CASSPTSGSVVGELFF
TRBV5-1,TRBJ2-1,15,CASSLTGLEGNEQFF
TRBV27,TRBJ2-1,17,CASSHSGARASYNEQFF
TRBV5-1,TRBJ1-1,14,CASSLVPGEGEAFF
TRBV2,TRBJ2-7,15,CASSEHGLRNYEQYF
TRBV6-5,TRBJ2-7,14,CASLSWGRAYEQYF
TRBV6-8,TRBJ1-2,12,CASFGRAIGYTF
TRBV7-3,TRBJ2-7,14,CASSLGPLSYEQYF
TRBV4-3,TRBJ2-7,15,CASSQGTSGYYEQYF
TRBV2,TRBJ2-1,14,CASTGSITYNEQFF
TRBV29-1,TRBJ2-4,13,CSVMTGGTNIQYF
TRBV20-1,TRBJ2-7,10,CSAQPHEQYF
TRBV7-2,TRBJ2-1,16,CASSLVGGRSISEQFF
TRBV9,TRBJ2-1,13,CASSGTGGDEQFF
TRBV27,TRBJ2-6,16,CASRTGGANGANVLTF
TRBV7-9,TRBJ1-2,13,CASSWGTVYGYTF
TRBV11-2,TRBJ1-2,13,CASSLDREDGYTF
TRBV6-1,TRBJ2-6,14,CASRSGSGANVLTF
TRBV2,TRBJ2-3,16,CASSEWFAPSTDTQYF
TRBV19,TRBJ1-4,13,CASSPQGREKLFF
TRBV14,TRBJ2-1,14,CASSPSGSSNEQFF
TRBV19,TRBJ2-1,15,CASSIGQGVGDEQFF
TRBV25-1,TRBJ2-5,14,CASSEVGSNWPQYF
TRBV5-1,TRBJ1-1,14,CASSFATANTEAFF
TRBV21-1,TRBJ1-1,15,CASSKVGREGAEAFF
TRBV5-1,TRBJ2-5,15,CASSLSTLNQETQYF
TRBV6-1,TRBJ2-1,13,CAIGTSGYNEQFF
TRBV2,TRBJ2-1,14,CATRRMGPYNEQFF
TRBV5-4,TRBJ2-5,12,CASSDRAETQYF
TRBV5-4,TRBJ2-1,15,CASSSAKLPHNEQFF
TRBV5-6,TRBJ2-3,16,CASSFFQREISDTQYF
TRBV30,TRBJ1-1,12,CAPERWNTEAFF
TRBV19,TRBJ1-2,13,CASYRGPGYGYTF
TRBV18,TRBJ1-5,16,CASSLDRERGNQPQHF
TRBV28,TRBJ2-3,14,CASSLQGAGDTQYF
TRBV30,TRBJ1-1,14,CAWSKGQGGTEAFF
TRBV7-9,TRBJ1-3,16,CASSQEGRLSGNTIYF